This T cell receptor (beta chain) originates from a study of T-cell reconstitution after alpha-beta-depleted transplantation in children. Whole-study findings and limits: Alpha-beta T cells about two months after transplant reportedly derived from several hundred expanded graft clones.

This clonotype occurred a few times. What it binds is unknown. Construction of the TCRbeta library involved unique molecular identifiers. TCRdb independently ran MiXCR on the PCR reads; one entry per CDR3 protein. The sample has 200,000 or so distinct CDR3 sequences, roughly 6.3% seen once; the top ten hold just over 4.5%. Specimen: PBMCs, collected before TCRalphabeta/CD19-depleted stem cell transplant. The source of this sequence is a girl under three years old with combined immunodeficiency, due to receive a stem cell transplant.

CDR3 sequence (DNA): TGTGCCAGCAGCTTAGTAGGACTTAACTCCTACGAGCAGTACTTC. Its translation is CASSLVGLNSYEQYF. This chain joins TRBV7-8 and TRBJ2-7; D is possibly TRBD2 (5 bases). The V and J ends lost 1 base and 0 bases respectively, with 10 bases between them. CDR1 is SGHVS, CDR2 FQNEAQ, per germline. The CDR3 is 15 amino acids.